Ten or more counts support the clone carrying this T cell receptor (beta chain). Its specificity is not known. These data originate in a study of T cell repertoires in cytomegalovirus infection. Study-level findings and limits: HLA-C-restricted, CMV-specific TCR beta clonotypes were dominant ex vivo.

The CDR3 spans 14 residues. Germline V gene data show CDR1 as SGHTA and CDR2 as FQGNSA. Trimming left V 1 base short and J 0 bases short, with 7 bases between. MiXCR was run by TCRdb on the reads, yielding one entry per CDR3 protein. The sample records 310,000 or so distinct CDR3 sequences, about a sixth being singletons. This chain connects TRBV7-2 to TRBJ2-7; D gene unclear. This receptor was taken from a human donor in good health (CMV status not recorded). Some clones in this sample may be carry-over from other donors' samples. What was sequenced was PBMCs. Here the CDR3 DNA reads TGTGCCAGCAGCTTAGGCTACAGCTCCTACGAGCAGTACTTC. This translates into CASSLGYSSYEQYF.